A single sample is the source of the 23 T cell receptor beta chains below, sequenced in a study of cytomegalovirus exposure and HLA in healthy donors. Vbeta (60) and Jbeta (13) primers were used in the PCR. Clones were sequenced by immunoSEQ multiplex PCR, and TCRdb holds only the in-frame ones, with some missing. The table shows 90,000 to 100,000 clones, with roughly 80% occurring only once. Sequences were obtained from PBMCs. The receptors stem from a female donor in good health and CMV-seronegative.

This CDR3 reads CASLTEGEGVSEAFF. DNA of the CDR3: TGTGCCAGTTTGACCGAGGGGGAAGGAGTATCTGAAGCTTTCTTT. The gene calls are TRBV19 and TRBJ1-1; a possible D gene is TRBD1 (6 bases). This CDR3 is 15 amino acids long. Germline CDR1 LNHDA, CDR2 SQIVND (reference sequence). Trimming stripped 8 bases from V and 6 bases from J, with 22 bases between.

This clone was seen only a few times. CDR3 sequence (DNA): TGTGCCAGCTCACCGGGACAGGGGGCCCCAGAGACCCAGTACTTC. Amino acids: CASSPGQGAPETQYF. This chain connects TRBV18 to TRBJ2-5; 12 bases map to TRBD1. The trim removed 3 bases at V and 4 bases at J, leaving 3 bases unmatched. CDR1 and CDR2 from the germline V gene are KGHSH and LQKENI. This CDR3 contains 15 residues.

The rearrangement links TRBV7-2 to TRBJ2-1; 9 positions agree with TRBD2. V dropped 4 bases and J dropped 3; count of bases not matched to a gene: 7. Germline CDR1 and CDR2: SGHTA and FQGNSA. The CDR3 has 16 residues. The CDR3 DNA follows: TGTGCCAGCAGCTCACAAGCGGGGGGATACTACAATGAGCAGTTCTTC. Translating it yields CASSSQAGGYYNEQFF.

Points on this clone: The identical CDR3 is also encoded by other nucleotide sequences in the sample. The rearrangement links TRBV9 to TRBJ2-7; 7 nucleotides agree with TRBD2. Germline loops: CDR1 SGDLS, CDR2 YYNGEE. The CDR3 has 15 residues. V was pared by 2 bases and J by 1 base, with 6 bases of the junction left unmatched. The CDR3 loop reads CASSVDWEGSYEQYF. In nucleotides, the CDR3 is TGTGCCAGCAGCGTGGACTGGGAGGGGTCCTACGAGCAGTACTTC.

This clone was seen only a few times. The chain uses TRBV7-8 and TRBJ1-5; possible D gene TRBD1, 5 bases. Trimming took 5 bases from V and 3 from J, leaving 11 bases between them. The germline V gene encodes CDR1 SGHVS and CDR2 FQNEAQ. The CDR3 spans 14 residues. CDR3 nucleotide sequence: TGTGCCAGCAGCCCAGGGTATTCCAATCAGCCCCAGCATTTT. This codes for CASSPGYSNQPQHF.

CDR3 nucleotide sequence: TGTGCCAGCAGCGTACTAGCGGGAGGTGAGCAGTTCTTC. Its translation: CASSVLAGGEQFF. J is TRBJ2-1 and V is TRBV9; 11 nucleotides agree with TRBD2. Germline values: CDR1 SGDLS, CDR2 YYNGEE. This CDR3 is 13 amino acids long. The V gene end was trimmed by 1 base and the J gene end by 9 bases; junction bases not matched to a gene: 0.

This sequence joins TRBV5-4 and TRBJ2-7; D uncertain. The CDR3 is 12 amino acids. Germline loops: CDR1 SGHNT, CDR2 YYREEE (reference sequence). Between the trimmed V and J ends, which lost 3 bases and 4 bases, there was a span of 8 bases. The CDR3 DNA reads TGTGCCAGCAGCTCACCTAATTACGAGCAGTACTTC. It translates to CASSSPNYEQYF.

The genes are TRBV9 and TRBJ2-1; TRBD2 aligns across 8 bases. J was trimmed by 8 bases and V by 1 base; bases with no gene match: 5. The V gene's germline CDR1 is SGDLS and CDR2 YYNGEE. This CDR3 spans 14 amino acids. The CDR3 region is CASSVSRGVDEQFF. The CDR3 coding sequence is TGTGCCAGCAGCGTATCGCGGGGGGTCGATGAGCAGTTCTTC. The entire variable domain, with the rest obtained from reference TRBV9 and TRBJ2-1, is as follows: DSGVTQTPKHLITATGQRVTLRCSPRSGDLSVYWYQQSLDQGLQFLIQYYNGEERAKGNILERFSAQQFPDLHSELNLSSLELGDSALYFCASSVSRGVDEQFFGPGTRLTVL.

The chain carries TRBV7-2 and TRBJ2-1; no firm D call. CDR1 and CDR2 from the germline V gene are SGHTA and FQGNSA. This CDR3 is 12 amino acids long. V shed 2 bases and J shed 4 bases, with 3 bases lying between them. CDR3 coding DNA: TGTGCCAGCAGCTTACCTTACAATGAGCAGTTCTTC. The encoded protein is CASSLPYNEQFF.

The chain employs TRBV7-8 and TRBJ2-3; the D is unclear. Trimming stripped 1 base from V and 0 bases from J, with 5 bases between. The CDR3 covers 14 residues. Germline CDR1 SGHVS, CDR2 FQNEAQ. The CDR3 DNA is TGTGCCAGCAGCTTAGTCGGTAGCACAGATACGCAGTATTTT. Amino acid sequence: CASSLVGSTDTQYF.

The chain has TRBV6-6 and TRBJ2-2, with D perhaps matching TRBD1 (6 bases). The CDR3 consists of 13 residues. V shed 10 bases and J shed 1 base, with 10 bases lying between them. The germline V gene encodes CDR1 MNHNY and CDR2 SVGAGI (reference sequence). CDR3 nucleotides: TGTGCCACCGGGACACTGAACACCGGGGAGCTGTTTTTT. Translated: CATGTLNTGELFF.

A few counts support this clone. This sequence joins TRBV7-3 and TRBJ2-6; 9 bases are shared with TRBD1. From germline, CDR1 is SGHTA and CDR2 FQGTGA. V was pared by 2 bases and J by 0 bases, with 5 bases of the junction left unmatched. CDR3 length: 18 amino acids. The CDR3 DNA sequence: TGTGCCAGCAGCTTAGACGGGACAGGGTTCTCTGGGGCCAACGTCCTGACTTTC. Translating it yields CASSLDGTGFSGANVLTF.

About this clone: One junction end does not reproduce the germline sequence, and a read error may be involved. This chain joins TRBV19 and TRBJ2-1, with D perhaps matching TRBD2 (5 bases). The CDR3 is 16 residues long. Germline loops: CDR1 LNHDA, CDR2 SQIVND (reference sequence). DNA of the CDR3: TGTGCCGGTAGTATTTTTTCGGGAAGCTCCTACAATGAGCAGTTCTTC. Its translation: CAGSIFSGSSYNEQFF.

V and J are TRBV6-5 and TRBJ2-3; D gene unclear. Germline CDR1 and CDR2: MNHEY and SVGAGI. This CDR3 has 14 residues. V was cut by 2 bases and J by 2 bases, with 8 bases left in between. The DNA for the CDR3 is TGTGCCAGCAGTTACCTCCACAACACAGATACGCAGTATTTT. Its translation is CASSYLHNTDTQYF.

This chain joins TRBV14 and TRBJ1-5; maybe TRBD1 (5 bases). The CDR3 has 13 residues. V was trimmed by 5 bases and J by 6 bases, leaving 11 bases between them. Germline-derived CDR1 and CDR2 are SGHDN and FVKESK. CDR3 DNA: TGTGCCAGCAGCGGGGGGGGTGGTCAGCCCCAGCATTTT. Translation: CASSGGGGQPQHF.

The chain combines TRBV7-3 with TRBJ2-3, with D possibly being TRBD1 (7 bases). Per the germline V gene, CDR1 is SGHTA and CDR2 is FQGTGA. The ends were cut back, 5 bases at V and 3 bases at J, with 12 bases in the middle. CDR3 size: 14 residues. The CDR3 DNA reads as TGTGCCAGCAGCCCAGGGGGGAGAACAGATACGCAGTATTTT. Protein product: CASSPGGRTDTQYF.

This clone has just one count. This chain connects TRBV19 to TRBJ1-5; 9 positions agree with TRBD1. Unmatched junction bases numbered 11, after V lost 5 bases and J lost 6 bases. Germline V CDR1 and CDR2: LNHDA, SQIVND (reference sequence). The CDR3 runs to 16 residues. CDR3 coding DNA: TGTGCCAGTAGTCCGACGGACAGGGGATTTGGTCAGCCCCAGCATTTT. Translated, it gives CASSPTDRGFGQPQHF.

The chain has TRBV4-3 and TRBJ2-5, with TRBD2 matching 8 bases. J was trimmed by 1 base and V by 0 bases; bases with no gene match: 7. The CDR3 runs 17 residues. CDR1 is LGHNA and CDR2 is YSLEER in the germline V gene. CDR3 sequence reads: CASSQDGVSGTQETQYF. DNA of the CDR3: TGCGCCAGCAGCCAAGATGGGGTTAGCGGGACCCAAGAGACCCAGTACTTC.

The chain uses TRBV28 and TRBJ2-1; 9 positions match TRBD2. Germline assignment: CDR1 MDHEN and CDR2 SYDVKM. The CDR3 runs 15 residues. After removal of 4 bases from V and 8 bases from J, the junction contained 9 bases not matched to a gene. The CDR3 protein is CASSWGLARRDEQFF. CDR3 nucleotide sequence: TGTGCCAGCAGTTGGGGACTAGCTCGTCGGGATGAGCAGTTCTTC.

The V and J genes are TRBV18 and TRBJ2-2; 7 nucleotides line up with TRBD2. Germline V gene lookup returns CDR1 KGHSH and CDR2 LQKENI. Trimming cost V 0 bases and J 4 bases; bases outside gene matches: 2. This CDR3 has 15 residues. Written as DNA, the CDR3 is TGTGCCAGCTCACCACCGGGAGGGCTCACCGGGGAGCTGTTTTTT. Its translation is CASSPPGGLTGELFF.

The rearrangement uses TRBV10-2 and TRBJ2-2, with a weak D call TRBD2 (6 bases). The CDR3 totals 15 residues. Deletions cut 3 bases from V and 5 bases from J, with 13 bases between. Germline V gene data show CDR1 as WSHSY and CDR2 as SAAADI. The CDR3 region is CASSEELAPTGELFF. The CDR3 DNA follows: TGCGCCAGCAGTGAAGAACTAGCTCCGACCGGGGAGCTGTTTTTT.

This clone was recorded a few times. The CDR3 spells CAWTEDTEAFF. In DNA, the CDR3 is TGTGCCTGGACTGAGGACACTGAAGCTTTCTTT. This rearrangement joins TRBV30 to TRBJ1-1; D gene unclear. The CDR3 runs to 11 residues. Trimming stripped 4 bases from V and 3 bases from J, with 6 bases between. Germline CDR1 and CDR2: GTSNPN and SVGIG (reference sequence).

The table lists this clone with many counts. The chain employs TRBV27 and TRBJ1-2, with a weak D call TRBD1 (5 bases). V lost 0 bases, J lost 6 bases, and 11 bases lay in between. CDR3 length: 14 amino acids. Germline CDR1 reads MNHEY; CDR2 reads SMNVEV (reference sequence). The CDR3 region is CASSLSRGGDGYTF. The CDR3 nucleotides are TGTGCCAGCAGTTTATCACGGGGGGGGGATGGCTACACCTTC.